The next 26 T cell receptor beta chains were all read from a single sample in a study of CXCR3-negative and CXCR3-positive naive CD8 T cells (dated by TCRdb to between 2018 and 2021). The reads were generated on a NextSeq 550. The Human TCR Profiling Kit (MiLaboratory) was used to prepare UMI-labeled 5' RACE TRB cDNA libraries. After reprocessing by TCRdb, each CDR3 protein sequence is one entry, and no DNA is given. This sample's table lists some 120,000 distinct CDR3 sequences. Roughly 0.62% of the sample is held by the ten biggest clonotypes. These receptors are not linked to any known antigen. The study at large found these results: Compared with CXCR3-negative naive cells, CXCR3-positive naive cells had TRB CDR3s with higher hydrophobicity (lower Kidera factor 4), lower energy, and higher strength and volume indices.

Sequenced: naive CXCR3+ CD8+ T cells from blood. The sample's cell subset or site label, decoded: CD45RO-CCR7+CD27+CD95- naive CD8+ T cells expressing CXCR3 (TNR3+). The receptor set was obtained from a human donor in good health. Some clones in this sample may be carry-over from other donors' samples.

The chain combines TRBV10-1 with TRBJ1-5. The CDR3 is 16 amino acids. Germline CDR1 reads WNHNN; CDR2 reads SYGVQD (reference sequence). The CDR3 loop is CASMDLGANSNQPQRF.

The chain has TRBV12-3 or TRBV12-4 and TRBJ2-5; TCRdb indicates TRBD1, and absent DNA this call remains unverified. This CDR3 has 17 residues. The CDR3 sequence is CASSSLRRTGQGETQYF.

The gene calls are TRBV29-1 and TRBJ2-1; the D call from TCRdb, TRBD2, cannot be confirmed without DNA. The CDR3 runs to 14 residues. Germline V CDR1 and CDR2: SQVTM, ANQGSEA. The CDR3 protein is CSVTGVAGGGEQFF.

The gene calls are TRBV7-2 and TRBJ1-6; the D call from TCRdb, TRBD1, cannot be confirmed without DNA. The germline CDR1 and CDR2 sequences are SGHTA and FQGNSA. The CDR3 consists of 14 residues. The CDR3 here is CASSLAPGNSPLHF. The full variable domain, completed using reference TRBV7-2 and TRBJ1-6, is GAGVSQSPSNKVTEKGKDVELRCDPISGHTALYWYRQSLGQGLEFLIYFQGNSAPDKSGLPSDRFSAERTGGSVSTLTIQRTQQEDSAVYLCASSLAPGNSPLHFGNGTRLTVT.

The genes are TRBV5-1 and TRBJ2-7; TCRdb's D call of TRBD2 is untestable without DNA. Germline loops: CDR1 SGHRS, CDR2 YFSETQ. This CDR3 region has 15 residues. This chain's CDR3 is CASSTGLAGLYEQYF.

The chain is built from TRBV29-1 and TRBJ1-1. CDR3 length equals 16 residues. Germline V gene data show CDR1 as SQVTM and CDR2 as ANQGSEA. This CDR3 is CSVEMWATSLGTEAFF.

The CDR3 reads CASTVQSYEQYF. The rearrangement uses TRBV7-9 and TRBJ2-7. CDR3 length equals 12 residues. Germline CDR1 SEHNR, CDR2 FQNEAQ (reference sequence).

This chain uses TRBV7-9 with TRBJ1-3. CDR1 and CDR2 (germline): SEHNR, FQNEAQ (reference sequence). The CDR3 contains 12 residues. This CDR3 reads CASSFLGNTIYF. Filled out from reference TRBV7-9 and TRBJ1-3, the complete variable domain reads DTGVSQNPRHKITKRGQNVTFRCDPISEHNRLYWYRQTLGQGPEFLTYFQNEAQLEKSRLLSDRFSAERPKGSFSTLEIQRTEQGDSAMYLCASSFLGNTIYFGEGSWLTVV.

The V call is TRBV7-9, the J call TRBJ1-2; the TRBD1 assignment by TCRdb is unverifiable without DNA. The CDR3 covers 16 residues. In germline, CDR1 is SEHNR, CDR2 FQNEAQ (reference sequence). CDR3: CASSHVRDRGGYGYTF.

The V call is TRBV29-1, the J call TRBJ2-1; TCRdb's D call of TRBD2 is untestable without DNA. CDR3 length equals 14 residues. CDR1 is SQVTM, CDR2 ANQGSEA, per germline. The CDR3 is CSVARGSTVNEQFF.

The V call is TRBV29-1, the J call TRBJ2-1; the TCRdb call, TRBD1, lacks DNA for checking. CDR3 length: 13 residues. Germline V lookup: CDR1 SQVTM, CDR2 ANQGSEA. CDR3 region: CSVDGDRVNEQFF.

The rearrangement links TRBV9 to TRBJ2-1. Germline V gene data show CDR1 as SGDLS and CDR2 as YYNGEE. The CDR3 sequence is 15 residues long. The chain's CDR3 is CASSVDGGLYNEQFF. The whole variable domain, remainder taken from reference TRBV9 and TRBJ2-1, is DSGVTQTPKHLITATGQRVTLRCSPRSGDLSVYWYQQSLDQGLQFLIQYYNGEERAKGNILERFSAQQFPDLHSELNLSSLELGDSALYFCASSVDGGLYNEQFFGPGTRLTVL.

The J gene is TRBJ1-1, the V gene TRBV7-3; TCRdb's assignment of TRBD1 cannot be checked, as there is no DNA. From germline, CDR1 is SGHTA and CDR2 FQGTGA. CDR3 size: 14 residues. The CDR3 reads CASSPTGAETEAFF.

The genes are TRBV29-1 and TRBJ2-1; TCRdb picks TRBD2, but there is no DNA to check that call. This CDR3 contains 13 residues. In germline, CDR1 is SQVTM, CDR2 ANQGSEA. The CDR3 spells CSSRGLSHNEQFF.

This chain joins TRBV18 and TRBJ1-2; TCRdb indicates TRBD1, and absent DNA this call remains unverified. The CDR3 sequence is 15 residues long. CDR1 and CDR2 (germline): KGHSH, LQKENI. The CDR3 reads CASSPPRGQGGGYTF.

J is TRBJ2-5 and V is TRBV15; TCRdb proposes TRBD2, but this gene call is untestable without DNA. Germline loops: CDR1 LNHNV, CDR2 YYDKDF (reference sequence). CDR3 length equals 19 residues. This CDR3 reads CATSSPPGTSGMYQETQYF.

CDR3 sequence: CASSLDVHEQFF. The gene calls are TRBV11-1 and TRBJ2-1. Germline V gene data show CDR1 as SGHAT and CDR2 as FQDESV (reference sequence). The CDR3 is made up of 12 amino acids.

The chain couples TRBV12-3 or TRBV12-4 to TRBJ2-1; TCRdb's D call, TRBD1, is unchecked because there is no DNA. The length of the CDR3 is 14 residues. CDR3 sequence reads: CASRGSWGADEQFF.

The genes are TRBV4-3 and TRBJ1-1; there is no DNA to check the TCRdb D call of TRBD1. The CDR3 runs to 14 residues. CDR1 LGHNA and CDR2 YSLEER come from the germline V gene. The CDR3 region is CASSQDRDVGEAFF.

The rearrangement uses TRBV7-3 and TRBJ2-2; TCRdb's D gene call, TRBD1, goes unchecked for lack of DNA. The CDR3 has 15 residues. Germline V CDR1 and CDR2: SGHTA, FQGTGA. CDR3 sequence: CASSHGQGGTGELFF.

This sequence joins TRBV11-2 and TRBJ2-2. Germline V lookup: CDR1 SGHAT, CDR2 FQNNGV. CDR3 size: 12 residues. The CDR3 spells CASSFGVGELFF. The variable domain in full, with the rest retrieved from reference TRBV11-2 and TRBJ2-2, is EAGVAQSPRYKIIEKRQSVAFWCNPISGHATLYWYQQILGQGPKLLIQFQNNGVVDDSQLPKDRFSAERLKGVDSTLKIQPAKLEDSAVYLCASSFGVGELFFGEGSRLTVL.

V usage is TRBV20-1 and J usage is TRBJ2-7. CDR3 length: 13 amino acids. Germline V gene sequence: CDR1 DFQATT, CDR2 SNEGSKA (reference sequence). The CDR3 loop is CSARPEEDYEQYF.

Here the CDR3 reads CASTYSGEAHRGYTF. The genes are TRBV12-3 or TRBV12-4 and TRBJ1-2. The CDR3 contains 15 residues.

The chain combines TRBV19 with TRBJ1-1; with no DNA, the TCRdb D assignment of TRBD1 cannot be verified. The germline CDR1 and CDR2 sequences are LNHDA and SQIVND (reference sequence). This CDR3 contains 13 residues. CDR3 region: CASRRGLGGEAFF.

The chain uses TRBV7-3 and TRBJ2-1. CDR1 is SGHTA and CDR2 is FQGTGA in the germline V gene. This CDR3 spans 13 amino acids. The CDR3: CASSLMGNNEQFF.

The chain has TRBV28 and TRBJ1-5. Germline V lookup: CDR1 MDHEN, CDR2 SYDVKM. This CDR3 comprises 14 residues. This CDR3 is CASSFLGRNQPQHF.